This T cell receptor (beta chain) came from a study of blood T cell repertoires in COVID-19. Overall study: COVID-19 samples from acute and convalescent phases originated in the United States, Italy and Spain.

The V gene's germline CDR1 is SGDLS and CDR2 YYNGEE. The CDR3 is 15 amino acids. Trimming removed 0 bases at V and 3 bases at J, with 7 bases between. Authors' processing steps: Estimation of nucleated cell counts relied on the amplification of reference gene primers. This table comes from immunoSEQ multiplex PCR, and its TCRdb copy is limited to in-frame clones, with some not included. The V and J calls and clone size come from that table; D and trimming were worked out from the DNA. The table lists under 30,000 clones, around 87% of them singletons. This chain joins TRBV9 and TRBJ2-6; D is possibly TRBD2 (5 bases). The sequence came from a man older than 75 with acute or convalescent COVID-19. The sequencing sample was made of peripheral blood. The CDR3 reads CASSVATSGANVLTF. CDR3 DNA sequence: TGTGCCAGCAGCGTAGCTACTAGTGGGGCCAACGTCCTGACTTTC.